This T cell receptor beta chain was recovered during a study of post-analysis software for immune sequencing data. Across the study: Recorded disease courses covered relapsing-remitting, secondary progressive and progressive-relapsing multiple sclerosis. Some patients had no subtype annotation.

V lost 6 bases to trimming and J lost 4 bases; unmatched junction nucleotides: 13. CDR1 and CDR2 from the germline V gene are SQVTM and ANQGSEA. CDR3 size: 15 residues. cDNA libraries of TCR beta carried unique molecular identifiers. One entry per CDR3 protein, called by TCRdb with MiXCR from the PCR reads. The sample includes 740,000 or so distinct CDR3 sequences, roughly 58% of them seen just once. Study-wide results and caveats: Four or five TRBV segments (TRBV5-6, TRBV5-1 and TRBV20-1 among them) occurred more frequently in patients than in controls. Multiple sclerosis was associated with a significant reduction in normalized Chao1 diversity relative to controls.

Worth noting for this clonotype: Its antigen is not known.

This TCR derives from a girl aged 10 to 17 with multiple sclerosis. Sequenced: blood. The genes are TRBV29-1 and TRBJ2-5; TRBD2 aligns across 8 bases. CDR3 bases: TGCAGCGTCCGCGCCGGGACTAGAGATTCAGAGACCCAGTACTTC. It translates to CSVRAGTRDSETQYF.